A selection of T cell receptor beta chains follows, all from one sample in a study of blood T cell repertoires in COVID-19. Here immunoSEQ multiplex PCR was the method, and the copy in TCRdb shows in-frame clones only, minus some. The sample consists of about 300,000 clones, 88% of them appearing once. Sequencing input: peripheral blood. These receptors were taken from a woman aged 30 to 39 who had recovered from COVID-19. The CDR3 runs from the conserved cysteine through the conserved F or W. Each record gives: clone size, J gene, V gene, D gene, CDR3 protein, CDR3 DNA. D genes are given only for firm matches. Clone size is given for some rows only: seen once, a few or many times, or a class if the clone is expanded.

NA | TRBJ2-7 | TRBV15 | TRBD1 | CATSRGTGADGEQYF | TGTGCCACCAGCAGGGGGACAGGGGCTGATGGCGAGCAGTACTTC
NA | TRBJ1-5 | TRBV6-5 | TRBD1 | CASRNRGGNQPQHF | TGTGCCAGCAGGAACAGGGGTGGCAATCAGCCCCAGCATTTT
NA | TRBJ2-5 | TRBV7-9 | TRBD1 | CASREMPTGGQETQYF | TGTGCCAGCAGGGAAATGCCGACAGGGGGGCAAGAGACCCAGTACTTC
NA | TRBJ2-1 | TRBV4-2 | TRBD2 | CASSLDDTSVVAGAGNEQFF | TGTGCCAGCAGCCTAGACGATACATCCGTTGTAGCGGGGGCCGGCAATGAGCAGTTCTTC
NA | TRBJ2-5 | TRBV18 | TRBD2 | CASSVVAGVQQKETQYF | TGTGCCAGCTCAGTGGTAGCGGGGGTTCAACAGAAAGAGACCCAGTACTTC
once | TRBJ2-3 | TRBV5-4 | NA | CASSWGGVAPTDTQYF | TGTGCCAGCAGCTGGGGGGGCGTGGCCCCCACAGATACGCAGTATTTT
once | TRBJ2-7 | TRBV4-3 | NA | CASSQAIGGDFFYEQYF | TGCGCCAGCAGCCAAGCTATAGGGGGGGACTTCTTCTACGAGCAGTACTTC
NA | TRBJ2-1 | TRBV12-3/TRBV12-4 | TRBD1 | CASSFRGHDEQFF | TGTGCCAGCAGTTTCAGGGGGCACGATGAGCAGTTCTTC
NA | TRBJ2-3 | TRBV3-1/TRBV3-2 | NA | CASSHDGTQDLSYTQYF | TGTGCCAGCAGCCACGACGGGACACAGGACTTATCGTATACGCAGTATTTT
few | TRBJ2-1 | TRBV11-2 | NA | CASSRFQGSYNEQFF | TGTGCCAGCAGCCGATTCCAGGGCTCCTACAATGAGCAGTTCTTC
few | TRBJ1-4 | TRBV2 | TRBD1 | CASSPGTGNEKLFF | TGTGCCAGCAGCCCCGGGACAGGGAATGAAAAACTGTTTTTT
few | TRBJ2-5 | TRBV15 | NA | CATSRVSAETQYF | TGTGCCACCAGCAGAGTGAGTGCAGAGACCCAGTACTTC
NA | TRBJ2-7 | TRBV28 | NA | CASSYGEIYEQYF | TGTGCCAGCAGTTACGGGGAGATCTACGAGCAGTACTTC
NA | TRBJ1-1 | TRBV4-2 | TRBD1 | CASSQTGQGNTEAFF | TGTGCCAGCAGCCAGACGGGACAGGGGAACACTGAAGCTTTCTTT
NA | TRBJ1-5 | TRBV27 | NA | CASSLGGANQPQHF | TGTGCCAGCAGTTTAGGGGGGGCGAATCAGCCCCAGCATTTT
few | TRBJ1-4 | TRBV3-1/TRBV3-2 | NA | CASSRLGGQLATNEKLFF | TGTGCCAGCAGCAGATTGGGGGGGCAGCTTGCAACTAATGAAAAACTGTTTTTT
few | TRBJ1-2 | TRBV2 | NA | CASSEDLFDYGYTF | TGTGCCAGCAGTGAAGACCTATTTGACTATGGCTACACCTTC
NA | TRBJ2-5 | TRBV6-5 | TRBD2 | CASSFLAGGGETQYF | TGTGCCAGCAGTTTTTTAGCGGGGGGAGGTGAGACCCAGTACTTC
NA | TRBJ2-5 | TRBV7-8 | NA | CASSLSGGGGETQYF | TGTGCCAGCAGCTTATCTGGGGGGGGCGGGGAGACCCAGTACTTC
NA | TRBJ2-2 | TRBV4-1 | NA | CASSQEPTWPTGELFF | TGCGCCAGCAGCCAAGAACCAACGTGGCCCACCGGGGAGCTGTTTTTT
NA | TRBJ2-3 | TRBV2 | NA | CASNSVVRAQNTQYF | TGTGCCAGCAACTCAGTAGTACGAGCGCAAAATACGCAGTATTTT